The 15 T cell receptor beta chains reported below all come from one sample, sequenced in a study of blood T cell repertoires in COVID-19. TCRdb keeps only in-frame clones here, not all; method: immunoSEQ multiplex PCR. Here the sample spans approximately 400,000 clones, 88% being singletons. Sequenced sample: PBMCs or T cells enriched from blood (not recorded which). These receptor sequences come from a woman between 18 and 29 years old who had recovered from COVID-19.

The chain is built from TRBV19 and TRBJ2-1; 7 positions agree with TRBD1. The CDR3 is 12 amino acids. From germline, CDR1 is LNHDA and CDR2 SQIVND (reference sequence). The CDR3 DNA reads TGTGCTTCGTGGGACAGCTACAATGAGCAGTTCTTC. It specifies CASWDSYNEQFF.

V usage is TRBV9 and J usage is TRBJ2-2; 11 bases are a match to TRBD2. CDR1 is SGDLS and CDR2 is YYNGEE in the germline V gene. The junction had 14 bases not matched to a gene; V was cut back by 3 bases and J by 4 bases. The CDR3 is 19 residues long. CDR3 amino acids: CASSANLAGGHLSTGELFF. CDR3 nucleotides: TGTGCCAGCAGCGCCAACCTAGCGGGGGGCCACCTATCCACCGGGGAGCTGTTTTTT.

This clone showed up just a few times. In DNA, the CDR3 is TGTGCCAGCAGCCGGGACAGGGAGCGGACCCAGTACTTC. It is translated as CASSRDRERTQYF. The rearrangement links TRBV7-9 to TRBJ2-5; 9 bases line up with TRBD1. Germline values: CDR1 SEHNR, CDR2 FQNEAQ (reference sequence). The CDR3 consists of 13 residues. Unmatched junction bases numbered 5, after V lost 5 bases and J lost 7 bases. Full variable domain (outside the CDR3, taken from reference TRBV7-9 and TRBJ2-5): DTGVSQNPRHKITKRGQNVTFRCDPISEHNRLYWYRQTLGQGPEFLTYFQNEAQLEKSRLLSDRFSAERPKGSFSTLEIQRTEQGDSAMYLCASSRDRERTQYFGPGTRLLVL.

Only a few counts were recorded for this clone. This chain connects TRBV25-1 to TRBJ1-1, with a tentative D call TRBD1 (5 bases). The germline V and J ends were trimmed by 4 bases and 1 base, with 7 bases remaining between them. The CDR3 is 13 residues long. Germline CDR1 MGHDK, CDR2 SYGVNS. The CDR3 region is CASSGGANTEAFF. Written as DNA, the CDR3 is TGTGCCAGCAGTGGGGGCGCGAACACTGAAGCTTTCTTT.

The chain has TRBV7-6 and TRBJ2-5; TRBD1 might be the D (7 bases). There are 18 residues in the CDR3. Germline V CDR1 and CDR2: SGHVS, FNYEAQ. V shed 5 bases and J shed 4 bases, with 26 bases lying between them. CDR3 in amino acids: CASSRYSTGGGGRETQYF. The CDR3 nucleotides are TGTGCCAGCAGCCGGTATTCGACAGGAGGGGGCGGAAGAGAGACCCAGTACTTC.

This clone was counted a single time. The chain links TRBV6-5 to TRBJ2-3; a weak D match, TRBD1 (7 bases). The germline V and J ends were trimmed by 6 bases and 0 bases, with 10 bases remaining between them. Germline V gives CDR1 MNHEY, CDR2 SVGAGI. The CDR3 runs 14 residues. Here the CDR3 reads CASSRGDSTDTQYF. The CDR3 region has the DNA TGTGCCAGCAGCAGGGGGGATAGCACAGATACGCAGTATTTT.

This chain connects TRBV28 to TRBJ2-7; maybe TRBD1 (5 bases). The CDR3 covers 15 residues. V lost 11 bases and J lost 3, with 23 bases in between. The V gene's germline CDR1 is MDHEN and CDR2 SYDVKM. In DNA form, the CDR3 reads TGTGCCCTAGGCAGGGCAAGGGTTGGCCTCTACGAGCAGTACTTC. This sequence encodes CALGRARVGLYEQYF.

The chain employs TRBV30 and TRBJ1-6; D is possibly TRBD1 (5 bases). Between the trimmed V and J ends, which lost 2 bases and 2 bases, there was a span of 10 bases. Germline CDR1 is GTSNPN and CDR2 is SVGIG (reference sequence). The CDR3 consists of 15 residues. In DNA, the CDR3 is TGTGCCTGGAGTCTAGGGGAAGCCTATAATTCACCCCTCCACTTT. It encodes CAWSLGEAYNSPLHF.

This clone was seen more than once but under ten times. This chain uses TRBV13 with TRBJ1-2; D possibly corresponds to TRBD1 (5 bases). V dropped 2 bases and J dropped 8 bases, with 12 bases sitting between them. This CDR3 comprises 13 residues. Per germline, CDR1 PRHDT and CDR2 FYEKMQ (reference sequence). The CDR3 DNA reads TGTGCCAGCAGCTTAAGCAGGGCGGCAGGCTACACCTTC. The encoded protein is CASSLSRAAGYTF.

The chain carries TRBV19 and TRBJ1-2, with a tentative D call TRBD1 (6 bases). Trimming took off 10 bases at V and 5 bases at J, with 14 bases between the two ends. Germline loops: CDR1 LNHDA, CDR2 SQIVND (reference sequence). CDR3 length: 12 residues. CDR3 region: CATTDSLYGYTF. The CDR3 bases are TGTGCCACAACGGACAGCCTGTATGGCTACACCTTC.

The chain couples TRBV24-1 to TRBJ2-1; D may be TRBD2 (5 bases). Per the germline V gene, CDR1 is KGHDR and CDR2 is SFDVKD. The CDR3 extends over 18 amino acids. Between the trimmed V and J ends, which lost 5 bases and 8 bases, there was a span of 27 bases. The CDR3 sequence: CATSASPERAHGVDEQFF. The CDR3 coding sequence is TGTGCCACCAGTGCCTCCCCGGAGAGGGCCCACGGAGTGGATGAGCAGTTCTTC.

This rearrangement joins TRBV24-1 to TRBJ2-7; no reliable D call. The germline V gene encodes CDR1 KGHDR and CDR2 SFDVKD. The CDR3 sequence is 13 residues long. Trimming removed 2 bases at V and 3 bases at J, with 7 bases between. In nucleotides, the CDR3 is TGTGCCACCAGTGATTCTAGGCGCTACGAGCAGTACTTC. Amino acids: CATSDSRRYEQYF.

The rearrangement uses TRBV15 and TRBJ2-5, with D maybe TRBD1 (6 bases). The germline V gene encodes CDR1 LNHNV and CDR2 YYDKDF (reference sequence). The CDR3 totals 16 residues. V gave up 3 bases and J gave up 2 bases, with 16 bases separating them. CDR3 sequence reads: CATSSEGHLEQETQYF. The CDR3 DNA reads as TGTGCCACCAGCAGTGAGGGACACCTAGAACAAGAGACCCAGTACTTC.

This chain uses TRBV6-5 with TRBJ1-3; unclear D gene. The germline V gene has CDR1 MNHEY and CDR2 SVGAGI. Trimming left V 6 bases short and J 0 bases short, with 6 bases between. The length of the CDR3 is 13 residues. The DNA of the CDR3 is TGTGCCAGCAGCCCCAACTCTGGAAACACCATATATTTT. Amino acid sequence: CASSPNSGNTIYF.

CDR3 loop: CASSLMAANQPQHF. The CDR3 DNA is TGTGCCAGCAGCTTAATGGCGGCCAATCAGCCCCAGCATTTT. The chain uses TRBV7-9 and TRBJ1-5; D gene unclear. The CDR3 is 14 amino acids. Trimming cost V 2 bases and J 3 bases, with 8 bases left between them. The V gene's germline CDR1 is SEHNR and CDR2 FQNEAQ (reference sequence). Looking up the rest from reference TRBV7-9 and TRBJ1-5 gives the full variable domain: DTGVSQNPRHKITKRGQNVTFRCDPISEHNRLYWYRQTLGQGPEFLTYFQNEAQLEKSRLLSDRFSAERPKGSFSTLEIQRTEQGDSAMYLCASSLMAANQPQHFGDGTRLSIL.